These 31 T cell receptor beta chains originate from one sample sequenced in a study of blood T cell repertoires in COVID-19 (dated by TCRdb to 2020 to 2022). The protocol used for the library was the immunoSEQ multiplex PCR assay. What TCRdb holds here is the immuneACCESS table cut down to in-frame rearrangements. Part of the clones is not present; checked against another copy, under half of the missing clones reflect an unresolved V gene, and the others are unexplained. This sample has 200,000 to 300,000 clones in its table, and about 70% of those were observed once. The ten largest make up around 3.2% of the sample. Material for sequencing was peripheral blood. The receptors come from a woman at least 80 years old with acute or convalescent COVID-19.

The genes are TRBV3-1 (or the pseudogene TRBV3-2) and TRBJ2-4; 9 bases are a match to TRBD2. Germline V lookup: CDR1 LGHDT, CDR2 YNNKEL (reference sequence). The CDR3 is 15 amino acids. The J segment lost 6 bases and the V segment lost 4 bases, leaving 7 bases of the junction unmatched. As DNA, the CDR3 is TGTGCCAGCAGCCCTACCGCGGGGGGGATAAACATTCAGTACTTC. This codes for CASSPTAGGINIQYF.

This clone was detected many times. Within the sample, other DNA sequences also encode this same CDR3. The gene calls are TRBV30 and TRBJ2-6, with D hard to call. The V gene's germline CDR1 is GTSNPN and CDR2 SVGIG (reference sequence). There are 12 residues in the CDR3. Written as DNA, the CDR3 is TGTGCATCGAGCTCTGGGGCCAACGTCCTGACTTTC. Amino acid sequence: CASSSGANVLTF.

This clone was detected a few times. The chain has TRBV6-5 and TRBJ2-7; D possibly corresponds to TRBD1 (6 bases). Germline V gives CDR1 MNHEY, CDR2 SVGAGI. V lost 2 bases to trimming and J lost 3 bases, with 11 bases between them. This CDR3 has 14 amino acids. The DNA for the CDR3 is TGTGCCAGCAGTTACCAGCAGGGGAGCTACGAGCAGTACTTC. Its protein is CASSYQQGSYEQYF.

The gene calls are TRBV7-8 and TRBJ2-5, with TRBD2 identical over 7 bases. There are 15 residues in the CDR3. Germline CDR1 reads SGHVS; CDR2 reads FQNEAQ. V lost 1 base to trimming and J lost 2 bases; unmatched junction nucleotides: 4. The CDR3: CASSLGGGRQETQYF. In nucleotides, the CDR3 is TGTGCCAGCAGCTTAGGCGGGGGAAGACAAGAGACCCAGTACTTC.

This chain uses TRBV7-9 with TRBJ1-3, with 7 bases matching TRBD1. The CDR3 consists of 15 residues. Trimming took 3 bases from V and 4 from J; bases not matched to a gene: 6. The germline CDR1 and CDR2 sequences are SEHNR and FQNEAQ (reference sequence). CDR3 sequence reads: CASSFSTGSGNTIYF. For the CDR3, the DNA is TGTGCCAGCAGCTTTTCGACAGGGAGCGGAAACACCATATATTTT.

The chain recombines TRBV18 with TRBJ1-4; TRBD1 might be the D (5 bases). The V end lost 3 bases, the J end lost 8 bases, and 19 bases lay between the germline ends. CDR3 size: 16 residues. Germline assignment: CDR1 KGHSH and CDR2 LQKENI. The CDR3 DNA is TGTGCCAGCTCACCCGGCAGGGATCACGGAGAAGAAAAACTGTTTTTT. Protein: CASSPGRDHGEEKLFF.

This chain joins TRBV10-1 and TRBJ1-4; D is unclear. CDR3 size: 15 residues. CDR1 is WNHNN and CDR2 is SYGVQD in the germline V gene (reference sequence). Between the trimmed V and J ends, which lost 7 bases and 10 bases, there was a span of 22 bases. The CDR3 DNA follows: TGCGCCAGCAAAACCTACGGGGTTGGGGTAGGAAAACTGTTTTTT. This encodes CASKTYGVGVGKLFF.

The chain links TRBV4-1 to TRBJ2-1; 7 bases line up with TRBD1. Germline V lookup: CDR1 MGHRA, CDR2 YSYEKL. The CDR3 has 14 residues. Trimming cost V 1 base and J 3 bases; bases outside gene matches: 0. The CDR3 sequence is CASSQGTGYNEQFF. Written as DNA, the CDR3 is TGCGCCAGCAGCCAAGGGACAGGCTACAATGAGCAGTTCTTC.

This rearrangement joins TRBV5-1 to TRBJ1-1, with D perhaps matching TRBD1 (6 bases). Trimming cost V 4 bases and J 5 bases, with 21 bases left between them. The germline gives CDR1 SGHRS, CDR2 YFSETQ. There are 16 residues in the CDR3. This CDR3 is CASSLINRESGTEAFF. The CDR3, as DNA: TGCGCCAGCAGCCTAATCAACAGGGAAAGTGGGACTGAAGCTTTCTTT.

The chain employs TRBV4-1 and TRBJ2-7; perhaps TRBD1 as D (6 bases). V lost 0 bases and J 3 bases, leaving 21 bases between the germline ends. The CDR3 loop spans 18 amino acids. Germline values: CDR1 MGHRA, CDR2 YSYEKL. Written as DNA, the CDR3 is TGCGCCAGCAGCCAAGATAACCCCAGGGGAACCCTTAACTACGAGCAGTACTTC. Protein product: CASSQDNPRGTLNYEQYF.

This chain connects TRBV27 to TRBJ1-2, with 8 positions matching TRBD1. The length of the CDR3 is 17 residues. Germline values: CDR1 MNHEY, CDR2 SMNVEV (reference sequence). J gave up 4 bases and V 5 bases, and 15 bases lay outside the gene matches. The CDR3 sequence is CASSHETGARTPYGYTF. CDR3 bases: TGTGCCAGCAGTCACGAGACAGGGGCGCGCACACCCTATGGCTACACCTTC.

The chain couples TRBV25-1 to TRBJ2-7, with a possible D match to TRBD2 (6 bases). This CDR3 region has 14 residues. Germline loops: CDR1 MGHDK, CDR2 SYGVNS. V lost 5 bases, J lost 1 base, and 12 bases lay in between. CDR3 in amino acids: CASSQVGGSYEQYF. CDR3 DNA sequence: TGTGCCAGCAGTCAGGTGGGGGGTTCCTACGAGCAGTACTTC.

This clone came up once. The rearrangement joins TRBV5-1 to TRBJ2-2, with TRBD1 as a possible D gene (6 bases). V gave up 4 bases and J gave up 3 bases, with 13 bases separating them. Germline V lookup: CDR1 SGHRS, CDR2 YFSETQ. The CDR3 contains 15 residues. The DNA for the CDR3 is TGCGCCAGCAGCCCCCAGGGGTCGCACACCGGGGAGCTGTTTTTT. Protein product: CASSPQGSHTGELFF.

A single count supports this clone. The chain joins TRBV3-1 (or the pseudogene TRBV3-2) to TRBJ1-2; D is perhaps TRBD1 (5 bases). V was trimmed by 2 bases and J by 7 bases, leaving 14 bases between them. Germline CDR1 LGHDT, CDR2 YNNKEL (reference sequence). There are 14 residues in the CDR3. The CDR3 here is CASSQRGSLVGYTF. The CDR3 DNA reads as TGTGCCAGCAGCCAAAGGGGCAGTCTCGTTGGCTACACCTTC.

This clone has more than one count but fewer than ten. This chain joins TRBV6-1 and TRBJ2-7; no clear D. With 2 bases removed from V and 1 base from J, the gap between germline ends came to 9 bases. The CDR3 totals 14 residues. Looked up from germline, CDR1 is MNHNS and CDR2 is SASEGT. The CDR3: CASSERVSSYEQYF. Written as DNA, the CDR3 is TGTGCCAGCAGTGAACGAGTTTCATCCTACGAGCAGTACTTC.

There are a few counts of this clone. The J gene is TRBJ2-1, the V gene TRBV6-6, with a tentative D call TRBD1 (5 bases). The CDR3 totals 18 residues. The germline V gene encodes CDR1 MNHNY and CDR2 SVGAGI (reference sequence). V was trimmed by 5 bases and J by 0 bases, leaving 20 bases between them. CDR3 amino acids: CASSPSGHSRSSYNEQFF. The CDR3 region has the DNA TGTGCCAGCAGTCCCTCAGGACACAGTCGGAGCTCCTACAATGAGCAGTTCTTC.

The J gene is TRBJ1-2, the V gene TRBV28; a weak D match, TRBD1 (6 bases). V lost 7 bases to trimming and J lost 3 bases, with 18 bases between them. Germline V gene sequence: CDR1 MDHEN, CDR2 SYDVKM. This CDR3 spans 15 amino acids. In DNA, the CDR3 is TGTGCCAGCACCGGGGGGTTCAGGGGTGACTATGGCTACACCTTC. This sequence encodes CASTGGFRGDYGYTF.

This chain uses TRBV2 with TRBJ2-1; 8 bases are shared with TRBD1. The CDR3 totals 14 residues. J was trimmed by 9 bases and V by 7 bases; bases with no gene match: 11. Germline CDR1 is SNHLY and CDR2 is FYNNEI. The CDR3 DNA follows: TGTGCCAGCAAAATGCTGGACAGGGCATCTGAGCAGTTCTTC. Residues: CASKMLDRASEQFF.

CDR3 DNA: TGTGCCAGCTCACACCGGGACAGTGCCACCTACGAGCAGTACTTC. It specifies CASSHRDSATYEQYF. The chain combines TRBV18 with TRBJ2-7; 7 bases are shared with TRBD1. The CDR3 has 15 amino acids. Germline V CDR1 and CDR2: KGHSH, LQKENI. Trimming took 4 bases from V and 2 from J; bases not matched to a gene: 8.

This clone was seen once. This chain's CDR3 is CASSPSQDRHYGYTF. CDR3 bases: TGTGCCAGTAGTCCCTCTCAGGACAGACACTATGGCTACACCTTC. The rearrangement links TRBV19 to TRBJ1-2; maybe TRBD1 (6 bases). CDR1 and CDR2 from the germline V gene are LNHDA and SQIVND (reference sequence). The CDR3 length is 15 residues. Trimming pared 5 bases from V and 3 bases from J, leaving 16 bases between.

The chain joins TRBV27 to TRBJ1-1; D might be TRBD1 (5 bases). Trimming took 2 bases from V and 4 from J, leaving 11 bases between them. The CDR3 is made up of 14 amino acids. The V gene's germline CDR1 is MNHEY and CDR2 SMNVEV (reference sequence). The CDR3 nucleotides are TGTGCCAGCAGTTTAAGCGGGGGGGTCACTGAAGCTTTCTTT. It is translated as CASSLSGGVTEAFF.

The V and J genes are TRBV7-2 and TRBJ2-1; D ambiguous. The CDR3 extends over 11 amino acids. Germline loops: CDR1 SGHTA, CDR2 FQGNSA. Between the trimmed V and J ends, which lost 3 bases and 7 bases, there was a span of 4 bases. CDR3 region: CASSFGNEQFF. CDR3 coding DNA: TGTGCCAGCAGCTTCGGTAATGAGCAGTTCTTC.

This chain uses TRBV6-1 with TRBJ1-4; the D gene is possibly TRBD1 (5 bases). The CDR3 runs to 18 residues. The V end lost 2 bases, the J end lost 8 bases, and 24 bases lay between the germline ends. Germline V gives CDR1 MNHNS, CDR2 SASEGT. The CDR3 DNA is TGTGCCAGCAGTGAACGGGCCAGGGTGCGCGGACACCGGGAAAAACTGTTTTTT. Translated, it gives CASSERARVRGHREKLFF.

The chain is built from TRBV6-2 or TRBV6-3 and TRBJ2-1; maybe TRBD2 (5 bases). The V gene lost 2 bases and the J gene lost 3 bases, with 11 bases spanning the gap. CDR3 length: 15 amino acids. Looked up from germline, CDR1 is MNHEY and CDR2 is SVGEGT. The chain's CDR3 is CASSYRGWGYNEQFF. Here the CDR3 DNA reads TGTGCCAGCAGTTACCGCGGGTGGGGCTACAATGAGCAGTTCTTC.

This chain connects TRBV7-9 to TRBJ2-5; D perhaps matches TRBD2 (8 bases). Germline V CDR1 and CDR2: SEHNR, FQNEAQ (reference sequence). V was shortened by 5 bases and J by 5 bases, with 21 bases between the two germline ends. The CDR3 spans 16 residues. The CDR3 nucleotides are TGTGCCAGCAGCCCAGGGGGGACTAGGGACTTGGAGACCCAGTACTTC. Translation gives CASSPGGTRDLETQYF.

The V gene is TRBV3-1 (or the pseudogene TRBV3-2), the J gene TRBJ1-1, with a possible D match to TRBD1 (5 bases). The V gene's germline CDR1 is LGHDT and CDR2 YNNKEL (reference sequence). Trimming stripped 0 bases from V and 8 bases from J, with 10 bases between. The CDR3 is 13 amino acids. The CDR3 is CASSQEQRTEAFF. The CDR3 DNA reads TGTGCCAGCAGCCAAGAACAAAGGACAGAAGCTTTCTTT.

CDR3 residues: CASSYSRPDNTEAFF. Here the CDR3 DNA reads TGTGCCAGCAGTTATTCGCGGCCCGACAACACTGAAGCTTTCTTT. The chain has TRBV6-6 and TRBJ1-1, with unresolved D. This CDR3 comprises 15 residues. Germline CDR1 and CDR2: MNHNY and SVGAGI (reference sequence). With 3 bases removed from V and 2 bases from J, the gap between germline ends came to 13 bases.

CDR3: CASSARGAGRIPTYEQYF. The CDR3 region has the DNA TGCGCCAGCAGTGCCCGGGGAGCGGGGAGAATCCCAACCTACGAGCAGTACTTC. The chain uses TRBV10-2 and TRBJ2-7; TRBD2 matches at 7 bases. CDR3 length: 18 residues. In germline, CDR1 is WSHSY, CDR2 SAAADI. V dropped 4 bases and J dropped 2; count of bases not matched to a gene: 17.

This clone was recorded at least ten times. The V gene is TRBV3-1 (or the pseudogene TRBV3-2), the J gene TRBJ2-2; D is undetermined. V was clipped by 1 base and J by 4 bases, with 10 bases between them. The CDR3 is 15 residues long. The germline V gene encodes CDR1 LGHDT and CDR2 YNNKEL (reference sequence). CDR3 coding DNA: TGTGCCAGCAGCCAAGGCTGGTCGGGCACCGGGGAGCTGTTTTTT. Translated: CASSQGWSGTGELFF.

The chain employs TRBV30 and TRBJ1-2, with unresolved D. This CDR3 spans 13 amino acids. The germline CDR1 and CDR2 sequences are GTSNPN and SVGIG (reference sequence). V dropped 4 bases and J dropped 3 bases, with 12 bases sitting between them. CDR3 nucleotide sequence: TGTGCCTGGATTGATACGGGTTACTATGGCTACACCTTC. Translating it yields CAWIDTGYYGYTF. Filled out from reference TRBV30 and TRBJ1-2, the complete variable domain reads SQTIHQWPATLVQPVGSPLSLECTVEGTSNPNLYWYRQAAGRGLQLLFYSVGIGQISSEVPQNLSASRPQDRQFILSSKKLLLSDSGFYLCAWIDTGYYGYTFGSGTRLTVV.

This clone was detected only once. The rearrangement joins TRBV25-1 to TRBJ2-3; D call uncertain. Trimming pared 6 bases from V and 6 bases from J, leaving 10 bases between. CDR1 is MGHDK and CDR2 is SYGVNS in the germline V gene. The CDR3 has 12 amino acids. CDR3 region: CASSRVPDTQYF. The CDR3 DNA is TGTGCCAGCAGCCGGGTCCCTGATACGCAGTATTTT. The full variable domain, with the rest looked up from reference TRBV25-1 and TRBJ2-3, is EADIYQTPRYLVIGTGKKITLECSQTMGHDKMYWYQQDPGMELHLIHYSYGVNSTEKGDLSSESTVSRIRTEHFPLTLESARPSHTSQYLCASSRVPDTQYFGPGTRLTVL.